What follows describes a single T cell receptor beta chain. How the authors handled the data: By means of reference gene primer amplification, nucleated cell counts were estimated. Assay used: immunoSEQ multiplex PCR; TCRdb lists only in-frame clones, some missing. That table is the source of V, J and clone size, and D and trimming were worked out from the DNA. Of roughly 340,000 clones in the sample, about 90% are singletons; the top ten hold under 3.5%. This sample was included in a study of blood T cell repertoires in COVID-19. Trimming took 4 bases from V and 0 from J; bases not matched to a gene: 6. In germline, CDR1 is LGHDT, CDR2 YNNKEL (reference sequence). The CDR3 length is 16 residues.

The chain recombines TRBV3-1 (or the pseudogene TRBV3-2) with TRBJ1-2; 9 bases fit TRBD1. The receptor was derived from a woman aged 18-30 years who had recovered from COVID-19. Sequencing was done on a sample of peripheral blood. The CDR3 nucleotides are TGTGCCAGCAGCCCCCAGGGACAGGGAACTAACTATGGCTACACCTTC. Amino acid sequence: CASSPQGQGTNYGYTF.